This TCR beta chain was captured by sequencing in a study of T cells expressing NK-cell markers (dated by TCRdb to the early 2020s). In the study overall: In sorted CD3+CD56+NKG2C+, CD3+CD56+NKG2C- and CD3+CD56-NKG2C+ T-cell subsets from eight or nine donors, TCR beta-chain repertoires were profiled. Randomly selected healthy volunteers, three men and five women, were used as the eight sequenced donors. Among the eight sequenced donors, seven were HCMV-seropositive and one was HCMV-seronegative. Libraries were sequenced as 2 x 150 bp reads on Illumina HiSeq 2000/2500, MiSeq or NextSeq.

What the study reported, not specific to this receptor: Those dominant clonotypes were again the most abundant among CD3+CD56-NKG2C+ cells in a few donors, at about 25-60.1%. For roughly six donors, the dominant CD3+CD56+NKG2C+ clonotypes were among the top 10 CD8+ clonotypes and accounted for about 1.0-7.5% of CD8+ T cells. It remained unclear whether the expanded NKG2C-expressing T cell clones were specific for HCMV antigens.

The instrument given in TCRdb is Illumina HiSeq 2000. The TCR beta cDNA libraries were made using 5'RACE template switching, a step that added both a universal primer site and unique molecular identifiers. cDNA synthesis was primed from the TCR beta constant segment, followed by two successive PCR amplification steps. Turning to the authors' computational methods: MIGEC handled demultiplexing of the reads and grouping by UMI, while MiTCR was used to assemble and quantify clonotypes. Only TCR cDNA sequences supported by at least two reads were kept to exclude erroneous sequences. The tcR package was used for downstream repertoire analysis, and clonotypes were matched across fractions by CDR3 nucleotide sequence plus V segment. Antigen specificity was annotated against VDJdb with VDJmatch, allowing one amino acid substitution in CDR3. The reads were reprocessed in TCRdb, with one entry per CDR3 protein sequence and no accompanying DNA. The V and J calls and clone size come from TCRdb's table, not from the authors' own analysis. The table held for this sample gives about 160,000 distinct CDR3 sequences. Less than 20% of the sample is held by the ten biggest clonotypes.

HCMV-specific IgG was detected in serum with a commercial ELISA kit to determine HCMV serostatus. Ficoll density gradient centrifugation was used to isolate peripheral blood mononuclear cells from blood. As concerns this clonotype: No antigen is known for it.

The clonotype originates from a woman aged 18-70 years in good health. The sample taken for sequencing was blood T cells: a sorted CD56 or NKG2C T cell subset, CD4+ or CD8+ T cells, or bulk PBMC T cells (not recorded which).

The CDR3 corresponds to CASTAEMNTEAFF. The V gene is TRBV5-1 and the J gene is TRBJ1-1. CDR3 length: 13 amino acids, cysteine to phenylalanine. The DNA sequence is not available. Per the germline V gene, SGHRS is the CDR1 and YFSETQ is the CDR2.